These T cell receptor beta chains were read from a single sample in a study of control samples from healthy donors and cancer patients. Sequencing used immunoSEQ multiplex PCR; TCRdb keeps in-frame clones, though not all of them. The table includes some 23,000 clones, more than 70% detected once. Sequencing was carried out using PBMCs. The origin of the receptors is a man in his sixties with head and neck cancer. The CDR3 runs from the conserved cysteine through the conserved F or W. A D gene is named only where the DNA matches it firmly. Rows may omit the clone size; those that give it use once, few, many or a size class.

j_gene: TRBJ2-5
abundance: once
v_gene: TRBV7-8
d_gene: .
CDR3aa: CASSSLLRGDARGTQYF
CDR3nt: TGTGCCAGCAGCTCCCTCCTCCGGGGTGACGCTCGCGGGACCCAGTACTTC

j_gene: TRBJ2-5
abundance: .
v_gene: TRBV5-1
d_gene: TRBD2
CDR3aa: CASSLGLAGAQTQYF
CDR3nt: TGCGCCAGCAGCTTAGGACTAGCGGGAGCTCAGACCCAGTACTTC

j_gene: TRBJ2-2
abundance: .
v_gene: TRBV14
d_gene: .
CDR3aa: CASSQEPLTGELFF
CDR3nt: TGTGCCAGCAGCCAAGAACCCCTTACCGGGGAGCTGTTTTTT

j_gene: TRBJ1-1
abundance: .
v_gene: TRBV5-6
d_gene: .
CDR3aa: CASSFGENTEAFF
CDR3nt: TGTGCCAGCAGCTTCGGGGAGAACACTGAAGCTTTCTTT

j_gene: TRBJ1-2
abundance: .
v_gene: TRBV18
d_gene: TRBD1
CDR3aa: CASSPVTGHNGYTF
CDR3nt: TGTGCCAGCTCACCTGTGACAGGGCATAATGGCTACACCTTC

j_gene: TRBJ2-7
abundance: .
v_gene: TRBV27
d_gene: .
CDR3aa: CASSVGQIYEQYF
CDR3nt: TGTGCCAGCAGTGTAGGACAGATCTACGAGCAGTACTTC

j_gene: TRBJ1-2
abundance: .
v_gene: TRBV6-5
d_gene: .
CDR3aa: CASSSGAPFQGYTF
CDR3nt: TGTGCCAGCAGTTCAGGGGCTCCTTTCCAGGGCTACACCTTC

j_gene: TRBJ2-2
abundance: .
v_gene: TRBV5-1
d_gene: TRBD2
CDR3aa: CASFGLAGGPGELFF
CDR3nt: TGCGCCAGCTTCGGACTAGCGGGGGGACCCGGGGAGCTGTTTTTT

j_gene: TRBJ1-2
abundance: .
v_gene: TRBV28
d_gene: .
CDR3aa: CASSVAQGLGGYTF
CDR3nt: TGTGCCAGCAGCGTTGCCCAGGGGCTTGGAGGCTACACCTTC

j_gene: TRBJ2-1
abundance: .
v_gene: TRBV6-5
d_gene: TRBD2
CDR3aa: CASRLAGGGYNEQFF
CDR3nt: TGTGCCAGCAGATTAGCGGGAGGGGGATACAATGAGCAGTTCTTC

j_gene: TRBJ2-3
abundance: .
v_gene: TRBV19
d_gene: TRBD2
CDR3aa: CASSPIAGGSDTQYF
CDR3nt: TGTGCCAGTAGTCCGATAGCGGGAGGGTCAGATACGCAGTATTTT

j_gene: TRBJ1-2
abundance: once
v_gene: TRBV7-8
d_gene: .
CDR3aa: CASSWDLPGDGYTF
CDR3nt: TGTGCCAGCAGCTGGGACCTCCCGGGAGATGGCTACACCTTC

j_gene: TRBJ2-7
abundance: .
v_gene: TRBV5-1
d_gene: .
CDR3aa: CASSLGPPNYEQYF
CDR3nt: TGCGCCAGCAGCTTGGGTCCTCCAAACTACGAGCAGTACTTC

j_gene: TRBJ2-7
abundance: .
v_gene: TRBV19
d_gene: TRBD1
CDR3aa: CASSPGQGKTGSYEQYF
CDR3nt: TGTGCCAGTAGTCCGGGACAGGGTAAGACTGGGTCCTACGAGCAGTACTTC

j_gene: TRBJ2-7
abundance: .
v_gene: TRBV30
d_gene: .
CDR3aa: CAWSRGWTYEQYF
CDR3nt: TGTGCCTGGAGTCGAGGGTGGACCTACGAGCAGTACTTC

j_gene: TRBJ2-3
abundance: once
v_gene: TRBV19
d_gene: .
CDR3aa: CASSIGRSTDTQYF
CDR3nt: TGTGCCAGTAGTATAGGTCGGAGCACAGATACGCAGTATTTT

j_gene: TRBJ2-1
abundance: .
v_gene: TRBV2
d_gene: TRBD2
CDR3aa: CASSRRENYNEQFF
CDR3nt: TGTGCCAGCAGTCGGCGGGAGAACTACAATGAGCAGTTCTTC

j_gene: TRBJ2-5
abundance: .
v_gene: TRBV5-8
d_gene: TRBD2
CDR3aa: CASSSQATGLAGTQYF
CDR3nt: TGTGCCAGCAGCTCCCAGGCGACCGGACTAGCAGGGACCCAGTACTTC

j_gene: TRBJ1-3
abundance: once
v_gene: TRBV9
d_gene: TRBD1
CDR3aa: CASSKSGGSGNTIYF
CDR3nt: TGTGCCAGCAGCAAGTCAGGGGGCTCTGGAAACACCATATATTTT

j_gene: TRBJ1-5
abundance: few
v_gene: TRBV5-1
d_gene: .
CDR3aa: CASSLVSNQPQHF
CDR3nt: TGCGCCAGCAGCTTAGTAAGCAATCAGCCCCAGCATTTT

j_gene: TRBJ1-1
abundance: .
v_gene: TRBV4-2
d_gene: .
CDR3aa: CASSHATGRDTEAFF
CDR3nt: TGTGCCAGCAGCCACGCTACAGGGAGGGACACTGAAGCTTTCTTT

j_gene: TRBJ2-2
abundance: .
v_gene: TRBV24-1
d_gene: TRBD1
CDR3aa: CATEDRVPTGELFF
CDR3nt: TGTGCCACGGAGGACAGGGTTCCGACCGGGGAGCTGTTTTTT

j_gene: TRBJ1-2
abundance: .
v_gene: TRBV7-2
d_gene: .
CDR3aa: CASSLLGAGGYTF
CDR3nt: TGTGCCAGCAGCTTATTGGGGGCAGGCGGCTACACCTTC

j_gene: TRBJ1-2
abundance: .
v_gene: TRBV2
d_gene: .
CDR3aa: CASSELKTGGGYTF
CDR3nt: TGTGCCAGCAGTGAACTAAAAACGGGGGGAGGCTACACCTTC

j_gene: TRBJ1-1
abundance: .
v_gene: TRBV19
d_gene: .
CDR3aa: CASIRGAIVTEAFF
CDR3nt: TGTGCCAGTATAAGAGGGGCCATCGTCACTGAAGCTTTCTTT

j_gene: TRBJ1-1
abundance: .
v_gene: TRBV5-1
d_gene: .
CDR3aa: CASSLEGFGSEAFF
CDR3nt: TGCGCCAGCAGCTTGGAGGGTTTCGGCTCTGAAGCTTTCTTT

j_gene: TRBJ1-3
abundance: .
v_gene: TRBV13
d_gene: .
CDR3aa: CASSLVTAGNTIYF
CDR3nt: TGTGCCAGCAGCTTAGTAACGGCTGGAAACACCATATATTTT

j_gene: TRBJ1-3
abundance: once
v_gene: TRBV30
d_gene: TRBD1
CDR3aa: CAWSQGAAGNTIYF
CDR3nt: TGTGCCTGGAGCCAGGGGGCAGCGGGAAACACCATATATTTT

j_gene: TRBJ2-1
abundance: .
v_gene: TRBV6-6
d_gene: TRBD1
CDR3aa: CASSYRQGLYNEQFF
CDR3nt: TGTGCCAGCAGTTACCGACAGGGGCTGTACAATGAGCAGTTCTTC

j_gene: TRBJ1-1
abundance: .
v_gene: TRBV7-3
d_gene: .
CDR3aa: CASSARRNTEAFF
CDR3nt: TGTGCCAGCAGCGCCCGACGGAACACTGAAGCTTTCTTT

j_gene: TRBJ2-3
abundance: .
v_gene: TRBV7-3
d_gene: .
CDR3aa: CASSLVGSDTQYF
CDR3nt: TGTGCCAGCAGCTTAGTGGGCTCGGATACGCAGTATTTT

j_gene: TRBJ2-5
abundance: .
v_gene: TRBV5-4
d_gene: TRBD2
CDR3aa: CASSQLAGGGETQYF
CDR3nt: TGTGCCAGCAGCCAGTTGGCGGGAGGCGGGGAGACCCAGTACTTC

j_gene: TRBJ2-5
abundance: .
v_gene: TRBV3-1/TRBV3-2
d_gene: TRBD2
CDR3aa: CASARGEGFGETQYF
CDR3nt: TGTGCCAGCGCTCGGGGGGAAGGGTTTGGGGAGACCCAGTACTTC

j_gene: TRBJ2-2
abundance: .
v_gene: TRBV5-4
d_gene: .
CDR3aa: CASSVRAVSRTGELFF
CDR3nt: TGTGCCAGCAGCGTGCGGGCCGTCTCTCGAACCGGGGAGCTGTTTTTT

j_gene: TRBJ2-2
abundance: .
v_gene: TRBV2
d_gene: .
CDR3aa: CASTSERGTGELFF
CDR3nt: TGTGCCAGCACCTCCGAGAGGGGTACCGGGGAGCTGTTTTTT

j_gene: TRBJ1-2
abundance: .
v_gene: TRBV7-9
d_gene: TRBD1
CDR3aa: CASSLQGTSYGYTF
CDR3nt: TGTGCCAGCAGCCTACAGGGGACCAGCTATGGCTACACCTTC

j_gene: TRBJ2-1
abundance: .
v_gene: TRBV5-6
d_gene: TRBD2
CDR3aa: CASSSEWGGSHNEQFF
CDR3nt: TGTGCCAGCAGCTCAGAATGGGGCGGGAGCCACAATGAGCAGTTCTTC

j_gene: TRBJ2-5
abundance: .
v_gene: TRBV4-1
d_gene: .
CDR3aa: CASSQVAVGPQETQYF
CDR3nt: TGCGCCAGCAGCCAAGTGGCCGTGGGTCCCCAAGAGACCCAGTACTTC

j_gene: TRBJ1-6
abundance: .
v_gene: TRBV6-1
d_gene: .
CDR3aa: CASSERAGASSYNSPLHF
CDR3nt: TGTGCCAGCAGTGAAAGGGCAGGGGCAAGCTCCTATAATTCACCCCTCCACTTT